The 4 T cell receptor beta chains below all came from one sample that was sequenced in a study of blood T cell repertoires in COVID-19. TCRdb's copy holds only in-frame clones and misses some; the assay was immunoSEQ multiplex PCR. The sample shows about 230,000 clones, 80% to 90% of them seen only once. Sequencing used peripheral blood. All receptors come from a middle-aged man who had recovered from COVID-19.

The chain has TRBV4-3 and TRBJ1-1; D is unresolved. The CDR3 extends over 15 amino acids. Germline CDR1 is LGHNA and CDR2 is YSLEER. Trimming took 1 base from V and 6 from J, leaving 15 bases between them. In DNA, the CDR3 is TGCGCCAGCAGCCAAGTGCCGGTTTTGGGCGCTGAAGCTTTCTTT. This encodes CASSQVPVLGAEAFF.

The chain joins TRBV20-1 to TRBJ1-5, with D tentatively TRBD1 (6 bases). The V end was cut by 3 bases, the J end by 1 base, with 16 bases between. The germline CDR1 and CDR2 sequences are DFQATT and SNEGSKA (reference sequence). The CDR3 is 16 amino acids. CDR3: CSASKIRGWSNQPQHF. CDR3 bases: TGCAGTGCTAGTAAGATCAGGGGTTGGAGCAATCAGCCCCAGCATTTT.

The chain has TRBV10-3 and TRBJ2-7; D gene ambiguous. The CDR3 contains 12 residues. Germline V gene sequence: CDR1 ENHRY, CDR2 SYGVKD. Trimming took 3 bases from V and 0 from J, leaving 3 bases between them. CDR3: CAISDSSYEQYF. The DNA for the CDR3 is TGTGCCATCAGTGATAGCTCCTACGAGCAGTACTTC.

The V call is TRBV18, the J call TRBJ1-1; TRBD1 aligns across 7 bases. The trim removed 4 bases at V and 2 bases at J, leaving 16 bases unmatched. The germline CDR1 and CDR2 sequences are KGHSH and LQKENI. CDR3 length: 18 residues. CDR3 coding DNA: TGTGCCAGCTCACGCGAACTTAGGCCGGGACAGATAAACACTGAAGCTTTCTTT. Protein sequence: CASSRELRPGQINTEAFF.